The sequence of this T cell receptor (beta chain) was determined in a study of CD8 T cells in Susac syndrome. Study summary: When their blood was taken, the Susac syndrome patients had either not yet had any therapy, were taking corticosteroids, or were taking intravenous immunoglobulin alone.

The study sequenced TCR beta in blood CD8+ and CD4+ T cells. Study-wide results and limits: Susac-specific public clones numbered around 15 in total CD8+ repertoires (and about five in CD8+ TEMRA repertoires).

A quantity of roughly 0.5 to 1 ug RNA underwent reverse transcription using random hexamers. Multiplex PCR with immunoSEQ amplified the TCR beta CDR3 across 54 Vbeta and 13 Jbeta. TCRdb used MiXCR to reprocess the immunoSEQ multiplex PCR reads, holding one entry per CDR3 protein. Of 92,000 or so distinct CDR3 sequences in the sample, 95% to 96% were seen once. V was trimmed by 7 bases and J by 7 bases, leaving 9 bases between them. The CDR3 covers 11 residues. CDR1 and CDR2 (germline): SGDLS, YYNGEE. Remarks on this clonotype: Its antigen is not known.

Sequencing was performed on CD8+ T cells from PBMCs. V usage is TRBV9 and J usage is TRBJ1-5; D gene unclear. This receptor was obtained from a human donor with Susac syndrome. CDR3 sequence: CASGTVQPQHF. The CDR3, as DNA: TGTGCCAGCGGAACAGTGCAGCCCCAGCATTTT.